The sample holds many counts of the clone carrying this T cell receptor beta chain. This CDR3 is 14 amino acids long. Unmatched junction bases numbered 5, after V lost 7 bases and J lost 5 bases. Germline V gives CDR1 SQVTM, CDR2 ANQGSEA. Sample time point: pre-sensitization, week 0. Regarding treatment: therapeutic diphenylcyclopropenone sensitization with weekly scalp DPC. Each patch test followed a blood draw. The data stem from a study of human T cells and chemical hapten exposure. MiXCR, applied by TCRdb to the RACE reads, yields one record per CDR3 protein. This sample has 380,000 or so distinct CDR3 sequences; approximately 5% occur once, and the top ten carry approximately 8.2%.

The gene calls are TRBV29-1 and TRBJ2-2, with 12 bases lining up with TRBD1. The input for sequencing was whole blood, taken in connection with sensitization to the hapten diphenylcyclopropenone (DPC). The sequence was obtained from a woman between 18 and 29 years old with alopecia areata. Some clones in this sample may be carry-over from other donors' samples. CDR3: CSAPGQGATGELFF. The DNA for the CDR3 is TGCAGCGCACCGGGACAGGGGGCAACCGGGGAGCTGTTTTTT.